This T cell receptor (beta chain) was captured by sequencing in a study of blood T cell repertoires in COVID-19. The CDR3 is 13 residues long. The V end was cut by 7 bases, the J end by 6 bases, with 13 bases between. Germline values: CDR1 LNHDA, CDR2 SQIVND (reference sequence). Authors' processing steps: It was from reference gene primer amplification that nucleated cell counts were estimated. Sequencing used immunoSEQ multiplex PCR; TCRdb keeps in-frame clones, though not all of them. The V and J calls and clone size were taken over from that table, and D and trimming were inferred from the DNA. Of about 380,000 clones in the sample, approximately 81% are singletons; the top ten hold 3.5% to 4%.

The rearrangement uses TRBV19 and TRBJ1-3, with D uncertain. Sequencing was performed on peripheral blood. This TCR derives from a woman aged 18-29 years with acute or convalescent COVID-19. Here the CDR3 DNA reads TGTGCCAGTAATGGCGGTATAGAAAACACCATATATTTT. Translated, it gives CASNGGIENTIYF.